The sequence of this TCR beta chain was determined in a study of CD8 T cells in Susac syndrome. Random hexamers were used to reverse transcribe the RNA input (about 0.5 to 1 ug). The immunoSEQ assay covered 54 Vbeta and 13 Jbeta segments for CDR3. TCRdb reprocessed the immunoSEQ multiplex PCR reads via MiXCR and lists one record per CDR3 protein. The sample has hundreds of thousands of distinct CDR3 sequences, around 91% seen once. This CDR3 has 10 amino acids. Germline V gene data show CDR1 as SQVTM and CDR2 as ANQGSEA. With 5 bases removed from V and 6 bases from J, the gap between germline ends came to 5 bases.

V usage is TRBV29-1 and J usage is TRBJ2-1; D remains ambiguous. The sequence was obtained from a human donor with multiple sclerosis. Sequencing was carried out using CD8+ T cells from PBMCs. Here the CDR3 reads CSVLVNEQFF. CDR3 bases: TGCAGCGTTCTTGTCAATGAGCAGTTCTTC.